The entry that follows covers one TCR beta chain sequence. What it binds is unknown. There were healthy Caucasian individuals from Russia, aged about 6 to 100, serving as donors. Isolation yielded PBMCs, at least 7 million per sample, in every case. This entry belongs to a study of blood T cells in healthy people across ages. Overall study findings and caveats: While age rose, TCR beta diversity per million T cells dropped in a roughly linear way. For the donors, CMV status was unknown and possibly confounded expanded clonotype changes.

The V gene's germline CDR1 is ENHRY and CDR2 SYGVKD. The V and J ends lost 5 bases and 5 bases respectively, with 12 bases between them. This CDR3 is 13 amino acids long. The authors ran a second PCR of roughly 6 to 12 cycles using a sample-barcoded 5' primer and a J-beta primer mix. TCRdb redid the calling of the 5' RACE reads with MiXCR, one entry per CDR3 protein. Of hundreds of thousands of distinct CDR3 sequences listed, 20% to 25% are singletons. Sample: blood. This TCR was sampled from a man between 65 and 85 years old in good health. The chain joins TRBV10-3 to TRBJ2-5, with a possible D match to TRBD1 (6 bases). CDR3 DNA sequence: TGTGCCATCAGTCCAGGGGCCGGGGAGACCCAGTACTTC. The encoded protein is CAISPGAGETQYF.